This TCR beta chain originates from a study of T-cell memory formation after mild COVID-19. A note on this clonotype: Its specificity is not known.

UMIs and sample barcodes were carried by the TCR alpha and TCR beta cDNA libraries that 5'RACE produced using constant-segment primers. In TCRdb, the 5' RACE reads were re-called with MiXCR into one record per CDR3 protein. The sample yields around 99,000 distinct CDR3 sequences, around an eighth seen once. Trimming cost V 1 base and J 8 bases, with 11 bases left between them. The CDR3 covers 13 residues. CDR1 MDHEN and CDR2 SYDVKM come from the germline V gene. Overall study results and limits: A subset of responding clones appeared in pre-infection memory, suggesting cross-reactive memory joined. CD4/CD8 balance characterized clones contracting day 15 to 85, and CD4+ skew characterized later expanders. Those CD4+ clones that contracted were mainly in CM and EM (CD8+ ones in EMRA).

V and J are TRBV28 and TRBJ1-2; no firm D call. The specimen was PBMCs or a T cell subset sorted from them (not recorded which). The clonotype was recovered from a man between 18 and 29 years old who had mild COVID-19 (a few samples of this study predate the infection). Cell type and time point are not known. The CDR3 region is CASSLFARIGYTF. As DNA, the CDR3 is TGTGCCAGCAGTTTATTTGCCCGAATCGGCTACACCTTC.